The TCR beta chain under discussion was sequenced for a study of CD8 T cells in ankylosing spondylitis. Study-level results: Reactive arthritis synovial fluid and blood previously showed some of these motif variants.

As regards this clonotype: Its target is unknown.

In germline, CDR1 is DFQATT, CDR2 SNEGSKA (reference sequence). V gave up 2 bases and J gave up 8 bases, with 3 bases separating them. CDR3 length equals 10 residues. Quantitative 5'-RACE was performed with molecular barcodes, and it yielded the TCR beta libraries. MiXCR was run by TCRdb on the 5' RACE reads, yielding one entry per CDR3 protein. Of more than 150,000 distinct CDR3 sequences listed, around a sixth are singletons. This chain connects TRBV20-1 to TRBJ1-4; D remains ambiguous. The sample comprised blood, either unsorted or a sorted T cell fraction (not recorded which). The receptor comes from a male donor between 5 and 35 years old with ankylosing spondylitis or in good health (not recorded which). For the CDR3, the DNA is TGCAGTGCTAGACGGGAAAAACTGTTTTTT. Protein sequence: CSARREKLFF.